The source of this T cell receptor beta chain is a study of technical replicates of blood from four donors. Sequencing was performed with immunoSEQ multiplex PCR; in TCRdb, only in-frame clones are kept and a portion is missing. Altogether about 68,000 clones are present, approximately 97% being singletons, with the ten largest covering under 0.3%. The CDR3 loop spans 19 amino acids. Looked up from germline, CDR1 is SGDLS and CDR2 is YYNGEE. J lost 1 base, V lost 3 bases, and 15 bases had no gene match. The rearrangement links TRBV9 to TRBJ1-2; TRBD1 aligns across 10 bases. The sequenced sample was T cells isolated from PBMCs. This TCR was sampled from a human donor in good health. CDR3 protein: CASSAGLWTGGTLNYGYTF. CDR3 nucleotide sequence: TGTGCCAGCAGCGCCGGATTATGGACAGGGGGGACACTTAACTATGGCTACACCTTC.